A selection of T cell receptor beta chains follows, all from one sample in a study of CD8+CD57+ T cells in acquired aplastic anemia. TCRdb recomputed calls from the reads with MiXCR, one row per CDR3 protein. The repertoire consists of about 190,000 distinct CDR3 sequences, with approximately 50% occurring once and the leading ten covering 15% to 20%. Material for sequencing was sorted CD4+, CD8+, or CD8+CD57+ T cells (not recorded which) from PBMCs. The source of these receptors is a human donor in good health, serving as a control. CDR3s include the opening cysteine and the closing phenylalanine or tryptophan. A D gene is named only where the DNA matches it firmly. For some rows the clone size is stated as once, few or many, or as a class when expanded; others skip it.

J gene: TRBJ2-5; clone size: -; CDR3 length: 19; D gene: TRBD2; V gene: TRBV10-3; CDR3 protein: CAISGGMTSGLLERETQYF; CDR3 DNA: TGTGCCATCAGTGGAGGGATGACTTCGGGACTACTAGAAAGGGAGACCCAGTACTTC
J gene: TRBJ1-1; clone size: -; CDR3 length: 15; D gene: TRBD1; V gene: TRBV9; CDR3 protein: CASSVQGDMNTEAFF; CDR3 DNA: TGTGCCAGCAGCGTCCAGGGGGACATGAACACTGAAGCTTTCTTT
J gene: TRBJ1-2; clone size: many; CDR3 length: 15; D gene: -; V gene: TRBV11-2; CDR3 protein: CASSLDRAGNYGYTF; CDR3 DNA: TGTGCCAGCAGCTTAGATAGGGCAGGGAACTATGGCTACACCTTC
J gene: TRBJ2-7; clone size: many; CDR3 length: 17; D gene: TRBD2; V gene: TRBV7-2; CDR3 protein: CASSRASGGTVRGEQYF; CDR3 DNA: TGTGCCAGCAGCCGTGCATCGGGGGGGACTGTGAGGGGCGAGCAGTACTTC
J gene: TRBJ1-2; clone size: -; CDR3 length: 15; D gene: TRBD1; V gene: TRBV10-2; CDR3 protein: CASSVSSTGDYGYTF; CDR3 DNA: TGCGCCAGCAGTGTGTCGAGTACAGGGGACTATGGCTACACCTTC
J gene: TRBJ1-2; clone size: many; CDR3 length: 17; D gene: TRBD1; V gene: TRBV4-2; CDR3 protein: CASSQDRQLQGGHGYTF; CDR3 DNA: TGTGCCAGCAGCCAAGATCGGCAACTCCAGGGGGGTCATGGCTACACCTTC
J gene: TRBJ1-6; clone size: many; CDR3 length: 16; D gene: -; V gene: TRBV25-1; CDR3 protein: CASSLGPLSYNSPLHF; CDR3 DNA: TGTGCCAGCAGTTTAGGACCGCTCTCCTATAATTCACCCCTCCACTTT
J gene: TRBJ2-3; clone size: many; CDR3 length: 14; D gene: -; V gene: TRBV6-5; CDR3 protein: CASSSGRARDTQYF; CDR3 DNA: TGTGCCAGCAGTTCGGGAAGGGCGCGAGATACGCAGTATTTT
J gene: TRBJ2-7; clone size: few; CDR3 length: 15; D gene: TRBD1; V gene: TRBV7-2; CDR3 protein: CASRKTGGSTYEQYF; CDR3 DNA: TGTGCCAGCAGGAAGACAGGGGGCTCGACCTACGAGCAGTACTTC
J gene: TRBJ2-2; clone size: once; CDR3 length: 13; D gene: -; V gene: TRBV7-8; CDR3 protein: CASSRGVAGELFF; CDR3 DNA: TGTGCCAGCAGCAGAGGGGTGGCCGGGGAGCTGTTTTTT
J gene: TRBJ1-6; clone size: -; CDR3 length: 15; D gene: TRBD1; V gene: TRBV4-1; CDR3 protein: CASSSTGGNNSPLHF; CDR3 DNA: TGCGCCAGCAGCTCGACAGGGGGAAATAATTCACCCCTCCACTTT
J gene: TRBJ2-2; clone size: -; CDR3 length: 14; D gene: -; V gene: TRBV25-1; CDR3 protein: CASSELGMTGELFF; CDR3 DNA: TGTGCCAGCAGTGAACTAGGCATGACCGGGGAGCTGTTTTTT
J gene: TRBJ2-3; clone size: -; CDR3 length: 14; D gene: -; V gene: TRBV20-1; CDR3 protein: CSAEWDPSTDTQYF; CDR3 DNA: TGCAGTGCTGAGTGGGACCCCAGCACAGATACGCAGTATTTT
J gene: TRBJ2-5; clone size: many; CDR3 length: 14; D gene: TRBD1; V gene: TRBV6-1; CDR3 protein: CASSVLGGGETQYF; CDR3 DNA: TGTGCCAGCAGTGTTTTAGGGGGCGGGGAGACCCAGTACTTC
J gene: TRBJ2-1; clone size: -; CDR3 length: 15; D gene: -; V gene: TRBV14; CDR3 protein: CASSPYAGPYNEQFF; CDR3 DNA: TGTGCCAGCAGCCCCTATGCAGGGCCCTACAATGAGCAGTTCTTC
J gene: TRBJ2-7; clone size: -; CDR3 length: 12; D gene: -; V gene: TRBV19; CDR3 protein: CASSPDGYEQYF; CDR3 DNA: TGTGCCAGTAGTCCTGATGGATACGAGCAGTACTTC
J gene: TRBJ1-1; clone size: many; CDR3 length: 11; D gene: -; V gene: TRBV24-1; CDR3 protein: CATSDRREAFF; CDR3 DNA: TGTGCCACCAGTGACCGACGTGAAGCTTTCTTT
J gene: TRBJ1-5; clone size: -; CDR3 length: 13; D gene: TRBD1; V gene: TRBV2; CDR3 protein: CASSGTGVQPQHF; CDR3 DNA: TGTGCCAGCAGTGGGACAGGGGTTCAGCCCCAGCATTTT
J gene: TRBJ2-3; clone size: -; CDR3 length: 12; D gene: -; V gene: TRBV15; CDR3 protein: CATSGGADTQYF; CDR3 DNA: TGTGCCACCAGCGGGGGAGCGGATACGCAGTATTTT
J gene: TRBJ2-7; clone size: -; CDR3 length: 15; D gene: TRBD2; V gene: TRBV30; CDR3 protein: CAWSVRRGGSYEQYF; CDR3 DNA: TGTGCCTGGAGTGTACGGCGGGGGGGCTCCTACGAGCAGTACTTC
J gene: TRBJ1-6; clone size: -; CDR3 length: 14; D gene: -; V gene: TRBV19; CDR3 protein: CATVTDSYNSPLHF; CDR3 DNA: TGTGCCACCGTGACTGACTCCTATAATTCACCCCTCCACTTT
J gene: TRBJ1-2; clone size: -; CDR3 length: 13; D gene: -; V gene: TRBV20-1; CDR3 protein: CSARGGRDYGYTF; CDR3 DNA: TGCAGTGCTAGAGGGGGGCGAGACTATGGCTACACCTTC
J gene: TRBJ1-1; clone size: many; CDR3 length: 13; D gene: -; V gene: TRBV5-8; CDR3 protein: CASSSAGLTEAFF; CDR3 DNA: TGTGCCAGCAGCTCGGCGGGTCTCACTGAAGCTTTCTTT
J gene: TRBJ2-7; clone size: many; CDR3 length: 14; D gene: -; V gene: TRBV14; CDR3 protein: CASSQETAAYEQYF; CDR3 DNA: TGTGCCAGCAGCCAAGAGACAGCCGCCTACGAGCAGTACTTC
J gene: TRBJ2-3; clone size: few; CDR3 length: 14; D gene: TRBD1; V gene: TRBV15; CDR3 protein: CATSMDRGSDTQYF; CDR3 DNA: TGTGCCACCAGCATGGACAGGGGGTCAGATACGCAGTATTTT
J gene: TRBJ1-6; clone size: many; CDR3 length: 14; D gene: TRBD1; V gene: TRBV12-3/TRBV12-4; CDR3 protein: CASRPRQGQAPLHF; CDR3 DNA: TGTGCCAGCAGACCGAGACAGGGGCAAGCACCCCTCCACTTT
J gene: TRBJ1-4; clone size: few; CDR3 length: 15; D gene: -; V gene: TRBV18; CDR3 protein: CASSPPAGSEEKLFF; CDR3 DNA: TGTGCCAGCTCACCACCGGCAGGGTCGGAAGAAAAACTGTTTTTT
J gene: TRBJ2-5; clone size: -; CDR3 length: 13; D gene: -; V gene: TRBV7-3; CDR3 protein: CASSQKRGETQYF; CDR3 DNA: TGTGCCAGCAGCCAAAAGCGTGGAGAGACCCAGTACTTC
J gene: TRBJ1-5; clone size: -; CDR3 length: 13; D gene: -; V gene: TRBV7-3; CDR3 protein: CASSPAGADTQHF; CDR3 DNA: TGTGCCAGCAGCCCAGCAGGGGCCGATACGCAGCATTTT
J gene: TRBJ1-5; clone size: -; CDR3 length: 15; D gene: TRBD1; V gene: TRBV7-8; CDR3 protein: CASSLGQGIGQPQHF; CDR3 DNA: TGTGCCAGCAGCTTAGGACAGGGGATTGGTCAGCCCCAGCATTTT
J gene: TRBJ1-2; clone size: -; CDR3 length: 12; D gene: -; V gene: TRBV15; CDR3 protein: CATSSKGYGYTF; CDR3 DNA: TGTGCCACCAGCAGCAAGGGTTATGGCTACACCTTC
J gene: TRBJ1-2; clone size: -; CDR3 length: 14; D gene: -; V gene: TRBV29-1; CDR3 protein: CSVGSGGRNYGYTF; CDR3 DNA: TGCAGCGTTGGATCGGGGGGACGGAACTATGGCTACACCTTC
J gene: TRBJ1-5; clone size: many; CDR3 length: 17; D gene: -; V gene: TRBV12-3/TRBV12-4; CDR3 protein: CASSAKLLGAEGQPQHF; CDR3 DNA: TGTGCCAGCAGTGCAAAGTTATTAGGGGCCGAGGGGCAGCCCCAGCATTTT
J gene: TRBJ2-7; clone size: few; CDR3 length: 16; D gene: TRBD2; V gene: TRBV9; CDR3 protein: CASSMTASGGTYEQYF; CDR3 DNA: TGTGCCAGCAGCATGACCGCTAGCGGGGGGACCTACGAGCAGTACTTC
J gene: TRBJ2-2; clone size: -; CDR3 length: 15; D gene: -; V gene: TRBV7-2; CDR3 protein: CANRIAITNTGELFF; CDR3 DNA: TGTGCCAATAGGATAGCGATCACGAACACCGGGGAGCTGTTTTTT
J gene: TRBJ2-7; clone size: -; CDR3 length: 18; D gene: -; V gene: TRBV24-1; CDR3 protein: CAASDLHCGSQEVYEQYF; CDR3 DNA: TGTGCCGCCAGTGATTTGCATTGTGGTTCCCAGGAGGTCTACGAGCAGTACTTC
J gene: TRBJ1-4; clone size: many; CDR3 length: 14; D gene: TRBD1; V gene: TRBV2; CDR3 protein: CASFSGTGFEKLFF; CDR3 DNA: TGTGCCAGTTTTAGCGGGACAGGGTTTGAAAAACTGTTTTTT
J gene: TRBJ2-1; clone size: many; CDR3 length: 14; D gene: TRBD1; V gene: TRBV5-1; CDR3 protein: CASSLGTGGNEQFF; CDR3 DNA: TGCGCCAGCAGCTTAGGGACAGGGGGGAATGAGCAGTTCTTC
J gene: TRBJ1-6; clone size: -; CDR3 length: 17; D gene: -; V gene: TRBV2; CDR3 protein: CASSESLGGEYNSPLHF; CDR3 DNA: TGTGCCAGCAGTGAATCCTTGGGTGGGGAATATAATTCACCCCTCCACTTT
J gene: TRBJ2-7; clone size: many; CDR3 length: 15; D gene: -; V gene: TRBV28; CDR3 protein: CASSSTGYGSYEQYF; CDR3 DNA: TGTGCCAGCAGTTCCACAGGGTACGGCTCCTACGAGCAGTACTTC
J gene: TRBJ1-2; clone size: many; CDR3 length: 14; D gene: TRBD1; V gene: TRBV3-1; CDR3 protein: CASSKRTGSYGYTF; CDR3 DNA: TGTGCCAGCAGCAAACGGACAGGGAGCTATGGCTACACCTTC
J gene: TRBJ2-1; clone size: -; CDR3 length: 15; D gene: TRBD1; V gene: TRBV12-3/TRBV12-4; CDR3 protein: CASRLGQGPYNEQFF; CDR3 DNA: TGTGCCAGCAGACTGGGACAGGGTCCCTACAATGAGCAGTTCTTC
J gene: TRBJ1-6; clone size: many; CDR3 length: 16; D gene: -; V gene: TRBV12-3/TRBV12-4; CDR3 protein: CASNADRYLYNSPLHF; CDR3 DNA: TGTGCCAGCAACGCAGACCGGTATTTGTATAATTCACCCCTCCACTTT
J gene: TRBJ1-1; clone size: many; CDR3 length: 18; D gene: -; V gene: TRBV19; CDR3 protein: CASSPPRQPESMNTEAFF; CDR3 DNA: TGTGCCAGTAGTCCCCCCAGGCAGCCAGAGTCCATGAACACTGAAGCTTTCTTT
J gene: TRBJ2-7; clone size: many; CDR3 length: 17; D gene: -; V gene: TRBV4-2; CDR3 protein: CASSQKTGLAQGGEQYF; CDR3 DNA: TGTGCCAGCAGCCAGAAAACAGGGCTGGCCCAAGGAGGCGAGCAGTACTTC
J gene: TRBJ2-1; clone size: -; CDR3 length: 19; D gene: -; V gene: TRBV4-1; CDR3 protein: CASSQGRQSGGKIYNEQFF; CDR3 DNA: TGCGCCAGCAGCCAAGGAAGGCAAAGTGGAGGGAAAATATACAATGAGCAGTTCTTC
J gene: TRBJ1-2; clone size: -; CDR3 length: 13; D gene: -; V gene: TRBV2; CDR3 protein: CASRRDGGDGYTF; CDR3 DNA: TGTGCCAGCAGGAGAGACGGTGGTGATGGCTACACCTTC
J gene: TRBJ2-5; clone size: -; CDR3 length: 14; D gene: TRBD2; V gene: TRBV10-2; CDR3 protein: CATWTSGVQETQYF; CDR3 DNA: TGCGCCACTTGGACTAGCGGGGTCCAAGAGACCCAGTACTTC
J gene: TRBJ1-2; clone size: many; CDR3 length: 13; D gene: -; V gene: TRBV12-3/TRBV12-4; CDR3 protein: CASTRGVEGGYTF; CDR3 DNA: TGTGCCAGCACCCGCGGGGTAGAGGGTGGCTACACCTTC